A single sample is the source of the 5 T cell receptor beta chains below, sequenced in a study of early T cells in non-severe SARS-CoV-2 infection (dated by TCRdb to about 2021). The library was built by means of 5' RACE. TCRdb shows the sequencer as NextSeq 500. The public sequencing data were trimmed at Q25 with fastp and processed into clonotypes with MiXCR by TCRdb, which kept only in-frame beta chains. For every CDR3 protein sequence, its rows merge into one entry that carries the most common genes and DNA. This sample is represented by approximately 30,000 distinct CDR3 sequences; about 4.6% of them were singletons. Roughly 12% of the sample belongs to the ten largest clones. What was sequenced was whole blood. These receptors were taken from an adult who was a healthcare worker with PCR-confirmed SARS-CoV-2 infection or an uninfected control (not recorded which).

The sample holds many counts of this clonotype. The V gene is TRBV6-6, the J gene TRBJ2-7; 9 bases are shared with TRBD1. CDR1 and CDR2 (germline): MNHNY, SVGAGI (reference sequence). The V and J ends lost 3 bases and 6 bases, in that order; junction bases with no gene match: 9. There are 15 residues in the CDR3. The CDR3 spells CASSYSWTGETEQYF. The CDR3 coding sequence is TGTGCCAGCAGTTATTCTTGGACAGGGGAGACCGAGCAGTACTTC.

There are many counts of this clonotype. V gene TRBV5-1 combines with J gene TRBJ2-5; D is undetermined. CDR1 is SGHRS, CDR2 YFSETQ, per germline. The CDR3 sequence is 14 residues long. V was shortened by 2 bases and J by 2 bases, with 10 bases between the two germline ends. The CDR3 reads CASSFDTGQETQYF. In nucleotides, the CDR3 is TGCGCCAGCAGCTTCGACACTGGGCAAGAGACCCAGTACTTC.

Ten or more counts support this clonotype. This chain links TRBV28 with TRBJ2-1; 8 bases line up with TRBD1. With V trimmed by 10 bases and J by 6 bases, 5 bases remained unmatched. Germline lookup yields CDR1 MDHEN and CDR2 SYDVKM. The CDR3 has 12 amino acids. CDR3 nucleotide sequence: TGTGCCACCAAGGACAGGGCCAATGAGCAGTTCTTC. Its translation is CATKDRANEQFF. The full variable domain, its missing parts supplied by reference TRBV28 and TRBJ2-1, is DVKVTQSSRYLVKRTGEKVFLECVQDMDHENMFWYRQDPGLGLRLIYFSYDVKMKEKGDIPEGYSVSREKKERFSLILESASTNQTSMYLCATKDRANEQFFGPGTRLTVL.

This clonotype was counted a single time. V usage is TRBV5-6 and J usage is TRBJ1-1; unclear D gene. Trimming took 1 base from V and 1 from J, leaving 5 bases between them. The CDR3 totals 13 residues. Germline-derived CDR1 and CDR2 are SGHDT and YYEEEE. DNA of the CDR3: TGTGCCAGCAGCTTGATCCGGAACACTGAAGCTTTCTTT. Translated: CASSLIRNTEAFF.

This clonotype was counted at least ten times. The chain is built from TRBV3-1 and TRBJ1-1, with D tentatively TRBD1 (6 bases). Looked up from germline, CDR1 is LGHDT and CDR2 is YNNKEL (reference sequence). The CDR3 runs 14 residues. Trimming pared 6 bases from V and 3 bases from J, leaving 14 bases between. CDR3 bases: TGTGCCAGCAGAAACAGGGATGGGTACACTGAAGCTTTCTTT. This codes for CASRNRDGYTEAFF.